This T cell receptor (beta chain) was sequenced for a study of cytomegalovirus exposure and HLA in healthy donors. Across the study: A previous analysis identified 90 million to 140 million unique TCR beta sequences derived from around 200 million T cells.

The CDR3 totals 16 residues. Germline-derived CDR1 and CDR2 are SGHTA and FQGNSA. Trimming at V came to 2 bases and at J to 3 bases, leaving 6 bases not matched to a gene. This clone has more than one count but fewer than ten. No antigen is known for it. The PCR had 60 Vbeta and 13 Jbeta primers. Assay used: immunoSEQ multiplex PCR; TCRdb lists only in-frame clones, some missing. The table shows about 200,000 clones, with roughly 13% occurring only once. Findings and limits, study-wide: Among the sequence variants, a highly shared cluster was likely an artifact of sequencing.

The chain is built from TRBV7-2 and TRBJ2-3, with 9 bases fitting TRBD1. This receptor was identified in a man in his fifties in good health and CMV-seropositive. Sequenced material: PBMCs. CDR3 coding DNA: TGTGCCAGCAGCTTAACCGGGACAGGGAGTACAGATACGCAGTATTTT. It encodes CASSLTGTGSTDTQYF.